The 2 T cell receptor beta chains listed next were all sequenced from one sample in a study of beta chain features in type 1 diabetes listed by TCRdb under 2018. General study outcomes and caveats: A moderate but significant shortening of TCRB CDR3 length was observed in type 1 diabetes patients in all four CD4+ subsets.

The library came from the immunoSEQ multiplex PCR assay. All of the isolated RNA was reverse transcribed with the High Capacity cDNA Reverse Transcription Kit, so expressed TCRB transcripts were sequenced. TCRdb took over this immuneACCESS table, retaining in-frame rearrangements with V and J assigned. Such tables are incomplete; in checked studies, under half of the missing clones stem from an unresolved V gene, and the remainder is unexplained. Present in this sample are roughly 100,000 clones, around 30% of which were seen just once. The ten biggest clones cover roughly 0.58% of the sample. These receptors have no known antigen. Sequenced sample: central memory CD4+ T cells from blood. The source is a woman between 18 and 29 years old with type 1 diabetes.

The J gene is TRBJ2-7, the V gene TRBV7-6, with 12 positions matching TRBD2. V shed 5 bases, J shed 5 bases, and the junction held 4 bases outside the gene matches. Germline CDR1 is SGHVS and CDR2 is FNYEAQ. The CDR3 extends over 14 amino acids. CDR3 sequence: CASSHRLAGDEQYF. In nucleotides, the CDR3 is TGTGCCAGCAGCCATAGACTAGCGGGAGACGAGCAGTACTTC.

This clone was recorded a few times. The chain employs TRBV29-1 and TRBJ2-1; no definite D call. Trimming cost V 0 bases and J 8 bases, with 8 bases left between them. Germline V gives CDR1 SQVTM, CDR2 ANQGSEA. The CDR3 consists of 12 residues. The CDR3 loop is CSVEDLVDEQFF. The CDR3, as DNA: TGCAGCGTTGAAGATCTCGTAGATGAGCAGTTCTTC.